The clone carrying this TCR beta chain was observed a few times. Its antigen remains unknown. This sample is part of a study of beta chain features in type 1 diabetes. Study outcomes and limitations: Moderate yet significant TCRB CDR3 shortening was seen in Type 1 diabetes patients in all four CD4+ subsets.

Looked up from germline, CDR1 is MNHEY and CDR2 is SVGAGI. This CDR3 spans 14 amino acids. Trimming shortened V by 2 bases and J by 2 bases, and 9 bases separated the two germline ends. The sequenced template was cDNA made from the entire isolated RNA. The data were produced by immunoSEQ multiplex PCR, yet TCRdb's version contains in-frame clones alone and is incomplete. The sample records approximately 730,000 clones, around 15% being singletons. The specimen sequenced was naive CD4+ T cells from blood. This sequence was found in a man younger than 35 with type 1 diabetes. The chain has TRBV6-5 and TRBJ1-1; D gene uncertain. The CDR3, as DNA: TGTGCCAGCAGTTACGGGATACCCAACACTGAAGCTTTCTTT. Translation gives CASSYGIPNTEAFF.